The 24 T cell receptor beta chains given below trace back to one sample, sequenced in a study of shared clonotypes between healthy human individuals. Clones were read by immunoSEQ multiplex PCR, and TCRdb kept only the in-frame ones, dropping some. The data hold over 2 million clones, with roughly 90% observed a single time. Material for sequencing was naive CD4+ T cells from PBMCs. Subset of the sample: CD45RA+ positively selected. These receptors were collected from a man between 18 and 29 years old in good health. Some clones in this sample may be carry-over from other donors' samples.

This chain links TRBV5-1 with TRBJ2-4; 10 positions match TRBD1. Germline V lookup: CDR1 SGHRS, CDR2 YFSETQ. CDR3 length: 16 amino acids. V shed 4 bases and J 3 bases; nucleotides not matched to a gene: 7. The CDR3 sequence is CASSLGQGVFKNIQYF. CDR3 coding DNA: TGCGCCAGCAGCCTCGGACAGGGGGTGTTCAAAAACATTCAGTACTTC.

The gene calls are TRBV29-1 and TRBJ2-1; D ambiguous. There are 17 residues in the CDR3. V was shortened by 1 base and J by 2 bases, with 18 bases between the two germline ends. The germline V gene has CDR1 SQVTM and CDR2 ANQGSEA. CDR3 DNA sequence: TGCAGCGTTGAAGGGGCTGGCAGTTCAGGCCCCTACAATGAGCAGTTCTTC. It translates to CSVEGAGSSGPYNEQFF.

This chain links TRBV30 with TRBJ1-3; D not certain. The CDR3 covers 12 residues. The germline V gene has CDR1 GTSNPN and CDR2 SVGIG (reference sequence). The V end lost 6 bases, the J end lost 9 bases, and 15 bases lay between the germline ends. The CDR3 sequence is CACTTVRSTIYF. The DNA of the CDR3 is TGTGCCTGCACCACCGTTCGGAGCACCATATATTTT. Combining the CDR3 with reference TRBV30 and TRBJ1-3 gives the whole variable domain SQTIHQWPATLVQPVGSPLSLECTVEGTSNPNLYWYRQAAGRGLQLLFYSVGIGQISSEVPQNLSASRPQDRQFILSSKKLLLSDSGFYLCACTTVRSTIYFGEGSWLTVV.

J is TRBJ2-7 and V is TRBV6-6; 7 bases line up with TRBD2. The CDR3 has 15 residues. The junction had 6 bases not matched to a gene; V was cut back by 0 bases and J by 4 bases. Germline V lookup: CDR1 MNHNY, CDR2 SVGAGI (reference sequence). The CDR3 loop is CASSYSNGRTYEQYF. The CDR3, as DNA: TGTGCCAGCAGTTACTCCAACGGGAGGACTTACGAGCAGTACTTC.

Concerning this clone itself: This sample also contains other DNA sequences that code for the same CDR3. The CDR3 nucleotides read TGTGCCAGCAGCTTAGGAGGCAGCACAGATACGCAGTATTTT. Protein: CASSLGGSTDTQYF. The chain is built from TRBV11-2 and TRBJ2-3; D unresolved. The CDR3 length is 14 residues. V was cut by 1 base and J by 0 bases, with 5 bases left in between. The germline gives CDR1 SGHAT, CDR2 FQNNGV.

This rearrangement joins TRBV5-8 to TRBJ2-7, with 8 bases matching TRBD2. V gave up 1 base and J gave up 2 bases; unmatched junction bases: 5. Germline V gene sequence: CDR1 SGHTS, CDR2 YDEGEE. The CDR3 runs to 15 residues. The CDR3 nucleotides are TGTGCCAGCAGCTTGACCCGGGGGGGGACCTACGAGCAGTACTTC. It specifies CASSLTRGGTYEQYF.

The rearrangement uses TRBV2 and TRBJ2-1; 10 positions match TRBD1. This CDR3 has 15 amino acids. The V segment lost 6 bases and the J segment 9 bases; nucleotides outside the gene matches: 11. Germline CDR1 and CDR2: SNHLY and FYNNEI. The CDR3 sequence is CASRGPTGGLSEQFF. Here the CDR3 DNA reads TGTGCCAGCAGGGGACCGACAGGGGGCTTGAGTGAGCAGTTCTTC. The full variable domain, rest sourced from reference TRBV2 and TRBJ2-1, is EPEVTQTPSHQVTQMGQEVILRCVPISNHLYFYWYRQILGQKVEFLVSFYNNEISEKSEIFDDQFSVERPDGSNFTLKIRSTKLEDSAMYFCASRGPTGGLSEQFFGPGTRLTVL.

Concerning this clone: The sample carries other DNA sequences with the same CDR3. The rearrangement joins TRBV27 to TRBJ1-1; maybe TRBD1 (5 bases). CDR1 and CDR2 (germline): MNHEY, SMNVEV (reference sequence). This CDR3 has 14 amino acids. Trimming took 3 bases from V and 4 from J, leaving 12 bases between them. DNA for the CDR3: TGTGCCAGCAGTTTTACCCGGGGCCGCACTGAAGCTTTCTTT. It encodes CASSFTRGRTEAFF.

The chain links TRBV30 to TRBJ1-3, with 7 bases identical to TRBD1. V gave up 7 bases and J gave up 0 bases; unmatched junction bases: 12. The CDR3 sequence is 16 residues long. Germline V gene data show CDR1 as GTSNPN and CDR2 as SVGIG (reference sequence). CDR3 DNA sequence: TGTGCCTCAACTCCGACAGGGAGAGTCTCTGGAAACACCATATATTTT. Translation gives CASTPTGRVSGNTIYF.

The chain recombines TRBV28 with TRBJ2-1; 7 nucleotides agree with TRBD1. The trim removed 7 bases at V and 7 bases at J, leaving 7 bases unmatched. From germline, CDR1 is MDHEN and CDR2 SYDVKM. The CDR3 contains 13 residues. This CDR3 is CASNEQGRNEQFF. In nucleotides, the CDR3 is TGTGCCAGCAATGAACAGGGGAGAAATGAGCAGTTCTTC.

V usage is TRBV28 and J usage is TRBJ1-3; D might be TRBD1 (5 bases). Germline values: CDR1 MDHEN, CDR2 SYDVKM. CDR3 length: 16 amino acids. V lost 1 base and J lost 2, with 12 bases in between. The CDR3 sequence is CASSLFRAGPGNTIYF. CDR3 bases: TGTGCCAGCAGTTTATTCAGGGCAGGGCCTGGAAACACCATATATTTT.

Regarding this clone: The sample contains more than one DNA sequence encoding this CDR3. The chain joins TRBV6-6 to TRBJ1-5; no definite D call. The CDR3 loop spans 14 amino acids. The V gene lost 0 bases and the J gene lost 3 bases, with 6 bases spanning the gap. Germline CDR1 is MNHNY and CDR2 is SVGAGI (reference sequence). The CDR3 here is CASSYSGSNQPQHF. CDR3 nucleotides: TGTGCCAGCAGTTACTCGGGTTCCAATCAGCCCCAGCATTTT.

The chain couples TRBV5-1 to TRBJ2-4, with D perhaps matching TRBD1 (6 bases). Trimming pared 3 bases from V and 9 bases from J, leaving 19 bases between. Germline CDR1 SGHRS, CDR2 YFSETQ. The CDR3 runs to 15 residues. The CDR3 region has the DNA TGCGCCAGCAGCTGGACCAACTACAGGGACGGCATTCAGTACTTC. It yields the protein CASSWTNYRDGIQYF.

This clone has just a few counts. Other DNA sequences within the sample encode an identical CDR3. This sequence joins TRBV10-3 and TRBJ1-5, with D hard to call. The CDR3 contains 14 residues. V dropped 0 bases and J dropped 0 bases, with 3 bases sitting between them. The V gene's germline CDR1 is ENHRY and CDR2 SYGVKD. This CDR3 reads CAISESGSNQPQHF. The CDR3 DNA is TGTGCCATCAGTGAGTCAGGTAGCAATCAGCCCCAGCATTTT.

This chain joins TRBV4-1 and TRBJ1-4; no reliable D call. The CDR3 extends over 16 amino acids. The germline V and J ends were trimmed by 1 base and 10 bases, with 19 bases remaining between them. Germline CDR1 reads MGHRA; CDR2 reads YSYEKL. CDR3 loop: CASSQVVVSDRGKLFF. In DNA form, the CDR3 reads TGCGCCAGCAGCCAAGTTGTCGTCTCCGATCGAGGAAAACTGTTTTTT.

Comment on this clone: This may come from a read error, since a much larger clone is one base off. Other DNA sequences in the sample encode the same CDR3. The chain uses TRBV7-9 and TRBJ1-1, with a weak D call TRBD1 (5 bases). The CDR3 covers 13 residues. V was clipped by 5 bases and J by 1 base, with 8 bases between them. The germline V gene has CDR1 SEHNR and CDR2 FQNEAQ (reference sequence). CDR3 DNA sequence: TGTGCCAGCAGCGCAGACAGGAACACTGAAGCTTTCTTT. Encoded protein: CASSADRNTEAFF.

A remark on this clone: Other nucleotide sequences from this sample produce the same CDR3. V and J are TRBV28 and TRBJ1-1; D is unresolved. CDR3 length: 13 amino acids. Trimming took off 2 bases at V and 4 bases at J, with 8 bases between the two ends. The germline V gene has CDR1 MDHEN and CDR2 SYDVKM. This CDR3 is CASSLVVGTEAFF. The CDR3 coding sequence is TGTGCCAGCAGTTTAGTGGTGGGCACTGAAGCTTTCTTT.

The chain combines TRBV29-1 with TRBJ2-3; a weak D match, TRBD1 (6 bases). There are 13 residues in the CDR3. Deletions cut 6 bases from V and 2 bases from J, with 12 bases between. The V gene's germline CDR1 is SQVTM and CDR2 ANQGSEA. The CDR3 spells CSVATGFTDTQYF. CDR3 coding DNA: TGCAGCGTCGCCACAGGGTTCACAGATACGCAGTATTTT.

The chain couples TRBV4-2 to TRBJ2-2, with a tentative D call TRBD2 (6 bases). This CDR3 has 16 amino acids. Germline V gene data show CDR1 as LGHNA and CDR2 as YNFKEQ. The ends were cut back, 5 bases at V and 1 base at J, with 14 bases in the middle. The CDR3 DNA sequence: TGTGCCAGCAGCAGCCGCGGGGCCAGGAACACCGGGGAGCTGTTTTTT. Amino acids: CASSSRGARNTGELFF.

This clone was found once. The V gene is TRBV28, the J gene TRBJ1-1, with 9 positions matching TRBD1. Germline CDR1 reads MDHEN; CDR2 reads SYDVKM. J lost 4 bases, V lost 5 bases, and 14 bases had no gene match. This CDR3 is built from 17 residues. The CDR3 region has the DNA TGTGCCAGCAGTCTCGACAGGGGGGGGATGCTAGGCACTGAAGCTTTCTTT. The encoded protein is CASSLDRGGMLGTEAFF.

The chain employs TRBV7-6 and TRBJ2-2, with 13 bases fitting TRBD2. CDR3 size: 15 residues. V gave up 4 bases and J gave up 6 bases; unmatched junction bases: 2. The V gene's germline CDR1 is SGHVS and CDR2 FNYEAQ. The CDR3 DNA sequence: TGTGCCAGCAGCTCGACTAGCGGGAGGTCCGGGGAGCTGTTTTTT. It codes for CASSSTSGRSGELFF. Looking up the rest from reference TRBV7-6 and TRBJ2-2 gives the full variable domain: GAGVSQSPRYKVTKRGQDVALRCDPISGHVSLYWYRQALGQGPEFLTYFNYEAQQDKSGLPNDRFSAERPEGSISTLTIQRTEQRDSAMYRCASSSTSGRSGELFFGEGSRLTVL.

The rearrangement joins TRBV6-5 to TRBJ2-2; D perhaps matches TRBD2 (5 bases). The length of the CDR3 is 12 residues. With 6 bases removed from V and 7 bases from J, the gap between germline ends came to 9 bases. The V gene's germline CDR1 is MNHEY and CDR2 SVGAGI. The CDR3 is CASSGEFGELFF. CDR3 in DNA: TGTGCCAGCAGCGGGGAGTTCGGGGAGCTGTTTTTT.

V and J are TRBV9 and TRBJ2-1; D unclear. The CDR3 has 16 residues. The V gene lost 3 bases and the J gene lost 4 bases, with 17 bases spanning the gap. The germline V gene has CDR1 SGDLS and CDR2 YYNGEE. The CDR3 nucleotides read TGTGCCAGCAGCGAGGCCAGCCTGCCCCAGTACAATGAGCAGTTCTTC. It translates to CASSEASLPQYNEQFF.

This rearrangement joins TRBV7-6 to TRBJ2-1, with TRBD1 identical over 12 bases. The germline CDR1 and CDR2 sequences are SGHVS and FNYEAQ. Unmatched junction bases numbered 16, after V lost 4 bases and J lost 6 bases. This CDR3 comprises 19 residues. DNA of the CDR3: TGTGCCAGCAGCTCCCCGTTATATTCTCGGGACAGGGGGCTCAATGAGCAGTTCTTC. Its translation is CASSSPLYSRDRGLNEQFF.